These 6 T cell receptor beta chains share one sample of origin, sequenced in a study of T cells after posttransplantation cyclophosphamide. The naive gate required viable CD3+CD4+ or CD3+CD8+ cells with CCR7+CD45RA+CD45RO-CD95-CD27+CD28+ phenotype. TCRdb's table, derived via immunoSEQ multiplex PCR, lists solely in-frame clones and lacks some. The profile covers about 20,000 clones, with under 99% appearing a single time and around 0.17% taken by the ten largest. Sequencing was performed on naive CD4+ T cells sorted from PBMCs. All receptors come from a man between 35 and 55 years old in good health, CMV-negative, and a related stem cell transplant donor.

This chain links TRBV6-5 with TRBJ2-7, with a weak D call TRBD2 (6 bases). There are 16 residues in the CDR3. Germline-derived CDR1 and CDR2 are MNHEY and SVGAGI. V was pared by 2 bases and J by 2 bases, with 16 bases between. The CDR3 loop reads CASSYSVRGAPYEQYF. In DNA form, the CDR3 reads TGTGCCAGCAGTTACAGCGTGCGGGGAGCCCCCTACGAGCAGTACTTC.

V is TRBV4-1 and J is TRBJ2-3; 12 bases match TRBD2. The V segment lost 0 bases and the J segment 6 bases; nucleotides outside the gene matches: 10. This CDR3 has 18 amino acids. The V gene's germline CDR1 is MGHRA and CDR2 YSYEKL. The CDR3 spells CASSQESRASGRGDTQYF. CDR3 bases: TGCGCCAGCAGCCAAGAATCGAGGGCTAGCGGGAGGGGTGATACGCAGTATTTT.

The sample holds a few counts of this clone. The rearrangement links TRBV10-2 to TRBJ2-2, with D tentatively TRBD2 (7 bases). The length of the CDR3 is 15 residues. Germline V CDR1 and CDR2: WSHSY, SAAADI. V lost 7 bases and J lost 4, with 16 bases in between. The CDR3 DNA sequence: TGCGCCAGCATCCTGGGGGGGGCTTCCACCGGGGAGCTGTTTTTT. This codes for CASILGGASTGELFF.

The V call is TRBV5-1, the J call TRBJ2-3, with TRBD1 identical over 7 bases. The CDR3 has 14 residues. The V and J ends lost 1 base and 4 bases, in that order; junction bases with no gene match: 3. The germline CDR1 and CDR2 sequences are SGHRS and YFSETQ. The CDR3 nucleotides are TGCGCCAGCAGCTTGAGGCAGGGGGCAGATACGCAGTATTTT. Residues: CASSLRQGADTQYF.

The J gene is TRBJ2-1, the V gene TRBV11-2; D might be TRBD2 (5 bases). Trimming left V 1 base short and J 11 bases short, with 12 bases between. Germline loops: CDR1 SGHAT, CDR2 FQNNGV. The CDR3 loop spans 13 amino acids. CDR3 protein: CASSLGLSLQQFF. The CDR3, as DNA: TGTGCCAGCAGCTTAGGACTATCGTTACAGCAGTTCTTC.

The chain is built from TRBV28 and TRBJ2-7; tentative D call: TRBD1 (5 bases). The V gene's germline CDR1 is MDHEN and CDR2 SYDVKM. The V end lost 5 bases, the J end lost 9 bases, and 14 bases lay between the germline ends. This CDR3 spans 12 amino acids. CDR3 in DNA: TGTGCCAGCAGTGAACGACAGTTCGGGCAGTACTTC. Amino acid sequence: CASSERQFGQYF.